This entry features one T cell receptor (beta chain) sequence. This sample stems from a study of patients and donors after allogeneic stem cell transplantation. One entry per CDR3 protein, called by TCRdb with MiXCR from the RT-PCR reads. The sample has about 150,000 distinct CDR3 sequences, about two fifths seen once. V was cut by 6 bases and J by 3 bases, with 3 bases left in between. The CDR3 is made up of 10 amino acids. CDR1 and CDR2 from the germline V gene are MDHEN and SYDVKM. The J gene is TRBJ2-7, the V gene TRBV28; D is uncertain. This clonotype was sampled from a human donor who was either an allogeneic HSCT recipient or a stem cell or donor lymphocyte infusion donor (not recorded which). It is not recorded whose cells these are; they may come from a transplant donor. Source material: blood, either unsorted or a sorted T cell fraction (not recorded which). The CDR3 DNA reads TGTGCCAGCAGCCACTACGAGCAGTACTTC. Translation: CASSHYEQYF.